These T cell receptor beta chains were read from a single sample in a study of blood T cell repertoires in COVID-19. The data were produced by immunoSEQ multiplex PCR, yet TCRdb's version contains in-frame clones alone and is incomplete. This table has some 250,000 clones, 85% to 90% appearing once. Sequenced material: peripheral blood. Receptor source: a woman aged 60-75 years with COVID-19, enrolled during active disease. Both conserved end residues are part of each CDR3. Fields, in order: J gene, clone size, V gene, D gene, CDR3 DNA, CDR3 protein. D genes are given only for firm matches. Rows give clone size only sometimes, using once, few, many, or a class for an expanded clone.

J gene: TRBJ1-2
clone size: NA
V gene: TRBV5-4
D gene: NA
CDR3 DNA: TGTGCCAGCAGCTTGGGGGGCCAGGCGGATTATAGCTACACCTTC
CDR3 protein: CASSLGGQADYSYTF

J gene: TRBJ2-7
clone size: few
V gene: TRBV7-6
D gene: TRBD2
CDR3 DNA: TGTGCCAGCAGCTTATCGTATCGTGTAGCGGGGGTCTCCTACGAGCAGTACTTC
CDR3 protein: CASSLSYRVAGVSYEQYF

J gene: TRBJ1-2
clone size: few
V gene: TRBV19
D gene: TRBD1
CDR3 DNA: TGTGCCAGTAGTCTCCGGGACAGTGGATTCTATGGCTACACCTTC
CDR3 protein: CASSLRDSGFYGYTF

J gene: TRBJ1-1
clone size: once
V gene: TRBV30
D gene: TRBD1
CDR3 DNA: TGTGCCTGTTCAGCGGGACAGGGCTTCTCGGGGACTGAAGCTTTCTTT
CDR3 protein: CACSAGQGFSGTEAFF

J gene: TRBJ2-6
clone size: NA
V gene: TRBV27
D gene: NA
CDR3 DNA: TGTGCCAGCAGTCTGTTCTCTGGGGCCAACGTCCTGACTTTC
CDR3 protein: CASSLFSGANVLTF

J gene: TRBJ1-2
clone size: NA
V gene: TRBV10-1
D gene: NA
CDR3 DNA: TGCGCCAGCAGTGAGTCGTTGGTGGTTTTGGGGCGCGCCTATGGCTACACCTTC
CDR3 protein: CASSESLVVLGRAYGYTF

J gene: TRBJ1-5
clone size: few
V gene: TRBV24-1
D gene: NA
CDR3 DNA: TGTGCCACCAGTGAGCGGGGCGTTCAGCCCCAGCATTTT
CDR3 protein: CATSERGVQPQHF

J gene: TRBJ2-1
clone size: NA
V gene: TRBV4-1
D gene: NA
CDR3 DNA: TGCGCCAGCAGCCAAGGCCGGCTAGCCGGGGTAGAGCAGTTCTTC
CDR3 protein: CASSQGRLAGVEQFF

J gene: TRBJ2-5
clone size: once
V gene: TRBV4-2
D gene: TRBD2
CDR3 DNA: TGTGCCAGCAGCCCAAGCGGTGCGGGAGGGGCCAGGGGGACCCAGTACTTC
CDR3 protein: CASSPSGAGGARGTQYF

J gene: TRBJ2-7
clone size: NA
V gene: TRBV12-1
D gene: NA
CDR3 DNA: TGTGCCAGCAGCTGTGGTAGAGCGGGTAGATGCGACGAGCAGTACTTC
CDR3 protein: CASSCGRAGRCDEQYF

J gene: TRBJ1-5
clone size: NA
V gene: TRBV19
D gene: NA
CDR3 DNA: TGTGCCAGTAGTATAGCCGGGATGGGGAGCAATCAGCCCCAGCATTTT
CDR3 protein: CASSIAGMGSNQPQHF

J gene: TRBJ2-7
clone size: NA
V gene: TRBV4-2
D gene: NA
CDR3 DNA: NA
CDR3 protein: CASSQDLRFGQYF

J gene: TRBJ2-2
clone size: NA
V gene: TRBV11-2
D gene: TRBD2
CDR3 DNA: TGTGCCATACGACTAGCGGACACCGGGGAGCTGTTTTTT
CDR3 protein: CAIRLADTGELFF

J gene: TRBJ1-5
clone size: many
V gene: TRBV5-5
D gene: NA
CDR3 DNA: TGTGCCAGCAGGATAGGGGTGGGCAATCAGCCCCAGCATTTT
CDR3 protein: CASRIGVGNQPQHF

J gene: TRBJ1-4
clone size: NA
V gene: TRBV7-2
D gene: TRBD1
CDR3 DNA: TGTGCCAGCAGCTTAGTATCCCAGGGGGCTCGAGAAAAACTGTTTTTT
CDR3 protein: CASSLVSQGAREKLFF

J gene: TRBJ1-5
clone size: NA
V gene: TRBV19
D gene: NA
CDR3 DNA: TGTGCCAGTAGTGAGGGTGGGGGCTGGTTTCAGCCCCAGCATTTT
CDR3 protein: CASSEGGGWFQPQHF

J gene: TRBJ2-1
clone size: NA
V gene: TRBV5-1
D gene: TRBD2
CDR3 DNA: TGCGCCAGCAGCTCGGGACTAGCGGAGAATGAGCAGTTCTTC
CDR3 protein: CASSSGLAENEQFF

J gene: TRBJ2-7
clone size: NA
V gene: TRBV28
D gene: NA
CDR3 DNA: TGTGCCAGCAGTTCCCCAGGGGTAGGGACTAAGCCGTACTTC
CDR3 protein: CASSSPGVGTKPYF